This T cell receptor (beta chain) was documented in a study of blood T cell repertoires in COVID-19. Clones were sequenced by immunoSEQ multiplex PCR, and TCRdb holds only the in-frame ones, with some missing. The repertoire holds some 130,000 clones, approximately 80% seen once, with over 15% in the top ten. The CDR3 spans 17 residues. Trimming cost V 2 bases and J 5 bases, with 18 bases left between them. Germline values: CDR1 PRHDT, CDR2 FYEKMQ (reference sequence). The chain couples TRBV13 to TRBJ2-2; D perhaps matches TRBD1 (6 bases). Specimen: peripheral blood. The clonotype originates from a woman aged 45-59 years with acute or convalescent COVID-19. The CDR3 sequence: CASSLRGHGLRTGELFF. For the CDR3, the DNA is TGTGCCAGCAGCTTACGGGGACACGGGTTACGGACCGGGGAGCTGTTTTTT.